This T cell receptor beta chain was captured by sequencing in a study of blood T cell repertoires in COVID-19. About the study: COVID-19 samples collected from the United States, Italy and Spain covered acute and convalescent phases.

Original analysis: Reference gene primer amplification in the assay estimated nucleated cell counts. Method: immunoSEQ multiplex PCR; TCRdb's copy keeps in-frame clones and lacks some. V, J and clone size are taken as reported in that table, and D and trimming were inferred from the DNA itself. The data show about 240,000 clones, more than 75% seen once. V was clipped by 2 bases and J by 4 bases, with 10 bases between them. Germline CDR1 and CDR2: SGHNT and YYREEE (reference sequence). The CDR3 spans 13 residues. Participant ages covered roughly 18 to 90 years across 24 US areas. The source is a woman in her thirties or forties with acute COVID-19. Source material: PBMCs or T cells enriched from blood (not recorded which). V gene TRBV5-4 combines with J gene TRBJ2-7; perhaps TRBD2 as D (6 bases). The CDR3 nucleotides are TGTGCCAGCAGCTTCGGGACTGAATACGAGCAGTACTTC. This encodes CASSFGTEYEQYF.